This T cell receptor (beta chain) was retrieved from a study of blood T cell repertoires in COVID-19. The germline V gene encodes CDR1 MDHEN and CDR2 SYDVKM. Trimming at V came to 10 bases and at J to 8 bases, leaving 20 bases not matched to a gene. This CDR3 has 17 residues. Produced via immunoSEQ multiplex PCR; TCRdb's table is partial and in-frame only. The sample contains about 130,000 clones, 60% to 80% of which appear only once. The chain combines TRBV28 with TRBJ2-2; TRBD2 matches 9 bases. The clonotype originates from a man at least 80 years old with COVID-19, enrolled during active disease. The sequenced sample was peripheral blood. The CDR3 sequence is CATTPILAGSLKGELFF. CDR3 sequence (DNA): TGTGCCACCACCCCCATCCTAGCGGGATCCCTTAAAGGGGAGCTGTTTTTT. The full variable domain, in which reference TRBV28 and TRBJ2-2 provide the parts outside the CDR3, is DVKVTQSSRYLVKRTGEKVFLECVQDMDHENMFWYRQDPGLGLRLIYFSYDVKMKEKGDIPEGYSVSREKKERFSLILESASTNQTSMYLCATTPILAGSLKGELFFGEGSRLTVL.